This TCR beta chain was profiled in a study of T cell responses to AZD1222 COVID-19 vaccine (dated by TCRdb to about 2021). Background for the entire study: AZD1222 recipients with second doses at about 4 weeks or about 12 weeks were pooled, because spike-specific TCR depth and breadth did not differ between schedules. TCR sequencing was performed for over 230 trial participants, of whom about 210 were given two doses of AZD1222 and around 26 were given two doses of MenACWY control vaccine. Trial participants were enrolled by age into 18-55, 56-69 and 70-plus year subgroups, with roughly 150, 30 and 60 TCR-sequenced participants respectively.

The CDR3 starts with the cysteine, ends with the phenylalanine, and has 14 residues. The only DNA kept is the CDR3, 42 bases in frame from the first base. V drops 1 base and J drops 4 bases, leaving 13 bases in between. Reading the germline V gene gives CDR1 SQVTM and CDR2 ANQGSEA. What the study reported, not specific to this receptor: Most participants were white British and females outnumbered males, and the authors suggested that clonal diversity may have been underestimated. Spike-specific TCR breadth and depth rose significantly after two AZD1222 doses compared with day 0 and with MenACWY recipients. No day 14 peak-response samples were available, so repertoires were characterized only after the peak T cell response. Conclusions about previously exposed vaccinees are limited, since just five to seven AZD1222 recipients were seropositive for SARS-CoV-2 at baseline. Vaccine-associated CD4 TCRs spanned the whole spike protein, with dominant responses in regions 160-218 and 743-854. Reportedly, almost half of the unique spike-specific TCRs recognized epitopes lying outside the regions that are mutated in the B.1.351 and B.1.1.7 variants. In the small 56-69-year group, the increase in depth fell short of significance, most likely because of low power.

A remark on this clone: Its antigen is unknown. Base qualities are not provided; no much larger clone lies one nucleotide away.

The sample's time point label, decoded: baseline before first vaccination. Vaccinee samples were obtained from the UK trials COV001 and COV002, which included a single-blind randomized controlled phase 2/3 trial of AZD1222 (ChAdOx1 nCoV-19) in healthy adults. Trial participant PBMC samples were collected at day 0 and day 28 after the second dose for TCRbeta chain sequencing. The CDR3 regions of human TCRbeta chains were analyzed by immunosequencing. The published analysis was carried out like this. Repertoire TCRs were matched against a reference library of SARS-CoV-2-specific TCRs generated with the MIRA antigen-specificity platform. Breadth meant the fraction of unique TCRs that were SARS-CoV-2-associated, whereas depth meant the fraction of total T cells that were SARS-CoV-2-associated. Using the MIRA data, every spike-specific TCR was mapped to the spike region that the TCR reacted to and assigned to either a CD4 or a CD8 class. Log10-transformed breadth and depth values were compared by one-way ANOVA with Sidak's multiple comparisons tests. TCRdb took over this immuneACCESS table, retaining in-frame rearrangements with V and J assigned. Such tables are incomplete; in checked studies, under half of the missing clones stem from an unresolved V gene, and the remainder is unexplained. The V and J calls and clone size were taken over from that table, and D and trimming were inferred from the DNA. The sample profile shows 200,000 to 300,000 clones; approximately 93% of them were found once. The ten top clones hold around 0.57% of the sample.

The sequence was collected from an adult in good health. This specimen was peripheral blood, taken on day 0 of AZD1222 vaccination. Here the chain combines TRBV29-1 and TRBJ1-2; the D gene is perhaps TRBD1, from 5 matching bases. CDR3 loop: CSVEGVRRGYGYTF. In nucleotide form, the sequence is TGCAGCGTTGAAGGTGTCAGGAGGGGCTATGGCTACACCTTC.